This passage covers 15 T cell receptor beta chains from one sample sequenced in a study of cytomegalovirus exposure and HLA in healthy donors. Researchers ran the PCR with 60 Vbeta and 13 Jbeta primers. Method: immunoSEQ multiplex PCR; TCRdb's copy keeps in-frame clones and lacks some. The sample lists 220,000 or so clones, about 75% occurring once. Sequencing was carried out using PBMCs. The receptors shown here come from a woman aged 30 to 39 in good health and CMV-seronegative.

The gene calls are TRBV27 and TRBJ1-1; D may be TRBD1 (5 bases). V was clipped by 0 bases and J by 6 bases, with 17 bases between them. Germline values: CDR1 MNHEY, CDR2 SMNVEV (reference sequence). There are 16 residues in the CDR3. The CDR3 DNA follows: TGTGCCAGCAGTTTATCCGGTGGCAGGGTCGGCCCTGAAGCTTTCTTT. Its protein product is CASSLSGGRVGPEAFF.

CDR3: CASSQGITSGIIYEQYF. The CDR3 DNA reads TGTGCCAGCAGCCAAGGAATTACCAGCGGGATTATCTACGAGCAGTACTTC. This rearrangement joins TRBV14 to TRBJ2-7; 7 bases align to TRBD2. This CDR3 contains 17 residues. Germline V lookup: CDR1 SGHDN, CDR2 FVKESK. The V segment lost 1 base and the J segment 3 bases; nucleotides outside the gene matches: 12.

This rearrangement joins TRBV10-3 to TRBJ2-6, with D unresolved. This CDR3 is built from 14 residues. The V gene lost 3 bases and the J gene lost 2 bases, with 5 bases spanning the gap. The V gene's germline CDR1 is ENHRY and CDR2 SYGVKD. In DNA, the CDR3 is TGTGCCATCAGTGATCCAGCTGGGGCCAACGTCCTGACTTTC. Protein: CAISDPAGANVLTF.

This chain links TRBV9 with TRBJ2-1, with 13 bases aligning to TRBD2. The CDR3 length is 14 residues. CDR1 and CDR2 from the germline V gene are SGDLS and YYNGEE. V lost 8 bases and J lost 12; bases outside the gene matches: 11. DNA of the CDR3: TGTGCCAGTCGAGAACTAGCGGGAGGGTTTTGGCAGTTCTTC. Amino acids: CASRELAGGFWQFF.

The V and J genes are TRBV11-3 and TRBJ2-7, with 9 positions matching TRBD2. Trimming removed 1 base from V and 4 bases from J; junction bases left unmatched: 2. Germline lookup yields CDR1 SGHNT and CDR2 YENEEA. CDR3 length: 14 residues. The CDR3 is CASSLGSGGYEQYF. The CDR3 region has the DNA TGTGCCAGCAGCTTAGGCAGCGGGGGGTACGAGCAGTACTTC.

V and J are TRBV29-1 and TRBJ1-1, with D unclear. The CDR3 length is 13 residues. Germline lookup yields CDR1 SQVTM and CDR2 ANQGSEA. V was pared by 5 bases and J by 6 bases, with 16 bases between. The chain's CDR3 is CSVIERASAEAFF. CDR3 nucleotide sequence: TGCAGCGTTATTGAGCGGGCCAGCGCTGAAGCTTTCTTT. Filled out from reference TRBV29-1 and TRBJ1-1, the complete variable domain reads SAVISQKPSRDICQRGTSLTIQCQVDSQVTMMFWYRQQPGQSLTLIATANQGSEATYESGFVIDKFPISRPNLTFSTLTVSNMSPEDSSIYLCSVIERASAEAFFGQGTRLTVV.

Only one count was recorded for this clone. CDR3 in DNA: TGTGCCAGCACCCTAAGCGGAAACACCATATATTTT. Protein: CASTLSGNTIYF. The V and J genes are TRBV5-6 and TRBJ1-3, with D hard to call. Germline assignment: CDR1 SGHDT and CDR2 YYEEEE. This CDR3 is built from 12 residues. Trimming took 6 bases from V and 4 from J, leaving 8 bases between them.

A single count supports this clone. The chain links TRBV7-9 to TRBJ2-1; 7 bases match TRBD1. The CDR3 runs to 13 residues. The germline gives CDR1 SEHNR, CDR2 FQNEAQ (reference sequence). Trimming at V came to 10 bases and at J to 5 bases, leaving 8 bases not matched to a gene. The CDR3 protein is CATAGTAHNEQFF. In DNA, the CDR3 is TGTGCCACCGCCGGGACAGCACACAATGAGCAGTTCTTC.

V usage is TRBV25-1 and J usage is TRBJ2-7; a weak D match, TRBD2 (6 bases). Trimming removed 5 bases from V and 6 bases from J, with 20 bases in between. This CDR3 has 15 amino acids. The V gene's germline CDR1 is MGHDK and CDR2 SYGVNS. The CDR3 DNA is TGTGCCAGCAGTCCTGTCGCGGGGCAGGCCCCCGAGCAGTACTTC. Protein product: CASSPVAGQAPEQYF.

The DNA for the CDR3 is TGTGCCAGCAGCTTGTTAGGGGTTCCCTACGAGCAGTACTTC. Translating gives CASSLLGVPYEQYF. The chain employs TRBV5-4 and TRBJ2-7; possible D gene TRBD1, 5 bases. Per the germline V gene, CDR1 is SGHNT and CDR2 is YYREEE (reference sequence). Trimming shortened V by 1 base and J by 2 bases, and 10 bases separated the two germline ends. The CDR3 spans 14 residues.

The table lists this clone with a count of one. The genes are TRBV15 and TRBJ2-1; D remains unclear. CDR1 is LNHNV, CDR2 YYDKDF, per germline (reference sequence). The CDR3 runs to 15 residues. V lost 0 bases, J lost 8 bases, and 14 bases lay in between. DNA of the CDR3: TGTGCCACCAGCAGAGAGGTCGGCCTTCAGGATGAGCAGTTCTTC. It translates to CATSREVGLQDEQFF.

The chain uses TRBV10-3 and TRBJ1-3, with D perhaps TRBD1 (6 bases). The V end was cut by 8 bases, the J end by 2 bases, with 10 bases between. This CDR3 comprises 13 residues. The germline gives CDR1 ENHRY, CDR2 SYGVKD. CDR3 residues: CAIPGETGNTIYF. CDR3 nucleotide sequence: TGTGCCATCCCAGGGGAAACTGGAAACACCATATATTTT.

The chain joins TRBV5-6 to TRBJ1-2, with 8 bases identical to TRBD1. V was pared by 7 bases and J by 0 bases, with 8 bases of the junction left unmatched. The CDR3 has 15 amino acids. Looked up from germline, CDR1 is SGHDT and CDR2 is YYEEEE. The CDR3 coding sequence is TGTGCCAGCGGGGGAGACAGGGGAGCTAACTATGGCTACACCTTC. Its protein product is CASGGDRGANYGYTF.

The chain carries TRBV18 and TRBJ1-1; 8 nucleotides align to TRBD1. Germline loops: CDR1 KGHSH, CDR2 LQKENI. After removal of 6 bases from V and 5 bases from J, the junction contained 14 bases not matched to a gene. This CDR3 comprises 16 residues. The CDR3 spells CASSPFLTGDNTEAFF. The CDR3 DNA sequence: TGTGCCAGCTCGCCATTTCTGACAGGGGACAATACTGAAGCTTTCTTT.

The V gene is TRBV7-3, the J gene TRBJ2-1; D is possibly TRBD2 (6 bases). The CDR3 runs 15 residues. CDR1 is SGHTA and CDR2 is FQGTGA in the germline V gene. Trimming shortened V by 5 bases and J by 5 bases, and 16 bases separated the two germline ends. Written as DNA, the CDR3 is TGTGCCAGCAGCCCCGGACCGCCGGGGGACAATGAGCAGTTCTTC. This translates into CASSPGPPGDNEQFF.